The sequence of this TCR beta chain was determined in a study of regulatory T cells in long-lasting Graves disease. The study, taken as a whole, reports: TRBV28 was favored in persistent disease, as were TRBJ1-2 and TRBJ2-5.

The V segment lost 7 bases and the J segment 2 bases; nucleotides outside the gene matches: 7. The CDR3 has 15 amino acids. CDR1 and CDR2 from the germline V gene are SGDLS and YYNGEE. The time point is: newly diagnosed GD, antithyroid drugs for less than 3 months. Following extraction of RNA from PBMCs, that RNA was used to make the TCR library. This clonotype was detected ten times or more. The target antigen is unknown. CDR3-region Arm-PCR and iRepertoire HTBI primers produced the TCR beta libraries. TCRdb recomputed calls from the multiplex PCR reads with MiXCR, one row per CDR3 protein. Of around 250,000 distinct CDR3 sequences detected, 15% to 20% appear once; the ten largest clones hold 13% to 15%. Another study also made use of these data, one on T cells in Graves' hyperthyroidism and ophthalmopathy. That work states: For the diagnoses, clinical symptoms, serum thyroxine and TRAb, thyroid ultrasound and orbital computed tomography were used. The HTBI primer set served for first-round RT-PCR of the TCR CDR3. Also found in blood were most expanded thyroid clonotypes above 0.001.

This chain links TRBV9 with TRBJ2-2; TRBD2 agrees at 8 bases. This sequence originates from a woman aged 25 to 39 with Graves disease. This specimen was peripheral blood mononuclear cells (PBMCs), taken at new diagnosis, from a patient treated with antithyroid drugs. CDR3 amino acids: CASRGGGLNTGELFF. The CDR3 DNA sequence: TGTGCCAGCCGGGGCGGGGGGCTTAACACCGGGGAGCTGTTTTTT.